One and the same sample provided the 23 T cell receptor beta chains below, sequenced in a study of post-analysis software for immune sequencing data. Study results and caveats: Among four or five TRBV segments more frequent in patients than controls were TRBV5-6, TRBV5-1 and TRBV20-1.

TCR beta cDNA libraries had unique molecular identifiers. MiXCR, applied by TCRdb to the PCR reads, yields one record per CDR3 protein. The top ten clones hold 0.55% to 0.65% of a sample with fewer than 850,000 distinct CDR3 sequences, around 27% of them seen once. Antigens for these TCRs are unknown. Sequencing input: blood. The source of these receptors is a girl aged 10 to 17 with multiple sclerosis.

This clonotype was counted only a few times. V is TRBV10-3 and J is TRBJ2-3, with D hard to call. The germline V and J ends were trimmed by 4 bases and 4 bases, with 12 bases remaining between them. Germline values: CDR1 ENHRY, CDR2 SYGVKD. The CDR3 covers 14 residues. CDR3 loop: CAISVGQEPDTQYF. CDR3 DNA: TGTGCCATCAGTGTCGGTCAGGAGCCAGATACGCAGTATTTT.

This clonotype occurred many times. The chain is built from TRBV5-6 and TRBJ2-5, with D maybe TRBD1 (5 bases). The CDR3 has 14 amino acids. In germline, CDR1 is SGHDT, CDR2 YYEEEE. The ends were cut back, 1 base at V and 5 bases at J, with 12 bases in the middle. The CDR3 coding sequence is TGTGCCAGCAGCTTGCGTGGGGCTTGGGAGACCCAGTACTTC. Its protein is CASSLRGAWETQYF.

The chain is built from TRBV20-1 and TRBJ2-1; 7 nucleotides line up with TRBD2. Germline V lookup: CDR1 DFQATT, CDR2 SNEGSKA (reference sequence). CDR3 length: 12 amino acids. CDR3 coding DNA: TGCAGCTTAGCGGGCTCCTACAATGAGCAGTTCTTC. Its protein product is CSLAGSYNEQFF.

The table lists this clonotype with many counts. V usage is TRBV20-1 and J usage is TRBJ2-7; a possible D gene is TRBD2 (6 bases). CDR3 size: 16 residues. Germline V lookup: CDR1 DFQATT, CDR2 SNEGSKA (reference sequence). Between the trimmed V and J ends, which lost 0 bases and 0 bases, there was a span of 15 bases. CDR3 loop: CSARDRVWGDSYEQYF. The CDR3 DNA is TGCAGTGCTAGAGATCGAGTCTGGGGGGACTCCTACGAGCAGTACTTC.

This clonotype was seen more than once but under ten times. This chain connects TRBV3-1 to TRBJ2-4; TRBD1 is a possible D gene (5 bases). Between the trimmed V and J ends, which lost 4 bases and 9 bases, there was a span of 13 bases. Germline V lookup: CDR1 LGHDT, CDR2 YNNKEL (reference sequence). The CDR3 length is 13 residues. The CDR3 region is CASSPGRQGIQYF. CDR3 bases: TGTGCCAGCAGCCCCGGAAGGCAGGGCATTCAGTACTTC.

A remark on this clonotype: One junction end disagrees with the germline gene, perhaps due to a read error. The genes are TRBV10-3 and TRBJ2-1; 8 nucleotides match TRBD1. Germline-derived CDR1 and CDR2 are ENHRY and SYGVKD. The CDR3 length is 14 residues. CDR3 DNA: TGTGCCATCAGGGAGTCGGGACAGGCTGGGGAGCAGTTCTTC. Encoded protein: CAIRESGQAGEQFF.

This clonotype was recorded a few times. The J gene is TRBJ1-2, the V gene TRBV5-1; no reliable D call. This CDR3 spans 14 amino acids. Germline V lookup: CDR1 SGHRS, CDR2 YFSETQ. Trimming took off 1 base at V and 8 bases at J, with 15 bases between the two ends. The CDR3 reads CASSLSDPTMGYTF. The CDR3 DNA is TGCGCCAGCAGCTTGTCGGATCCAACTATGGGCTACACCTTC.

This chain joins TRBV7-8 and TRBJ2-3; possible D gene TRBD2, 5 bases. The CDR3 runs 17 residues. V was pared by 4 bases and J by 2 bases, with 19 bases between. Germline V gives CDR1 SGHVS, CDR2 FQNEAQ. CDR3 sequence reads: CASSSRRAAGITDTQYF. The CDR3 nucleotides are TGTGCCAGCAGCTCCCGACGAGCCGCGGGCATCACAGATACGCAGTATTTT.

This clonotype was detected a few times. The CDR3 is CASSLPRTPSTDTQYF. In DNA form, the CDR3 reads TGTGCCAGCAGCCTACCTAGAACCCCTAGCACAGATACGCAGTATTTT. The chain recombines TRBV7-8 with TRBJ2-3; D uncertain. CDR1 and CDR2 from the germline V gene are SGHVS and FQNEAQ. The CDR3 is 16 residues long. Trimming pared 5 bases from V and 0 bases from J, leaving 15 bases between.

CDR3 protein: CSASGGAWTEAFF. The CDR3 DNA reads TGCAGTGCTAGCGGGGGCGCGTGGACTGAAGCTTTCTTT. The chain recombines TRBV20-1 with TRBJ1-1, with D possibly matching TRBD1 (6 bases). The V and J ends lost 3 bases and 5 bases respectively, with 13 bases between them. The CDR3 spans 13 residues. Germline CDR1 is DFQATT and CDR2 is SNEGSKA (reference sequence).

This clonotype was counted at least ten times. The chain employs TRBV7-6 and TRBJ2-3; 14 bases agree with TRBD2. In germline, CDR1 is SGHVS, CDR2 FNYEAQ. The CDR3 runs 16 residues. Losses at the gene ends were 3 bases for V and 3 bases for J; bases not matched to a gene: 2. The CDR3 DNA reads TGTGCCAGCAGCTTGGGGACTAGCGGGAGAACAGATACGCAGTATTTT. Amino acid sequence: CASSLGTSGRTDTQYF.

The V call is TRBV20-1, the J call TRBJ1-4; no firm D call. Trimming cost V 1 base and J 3 bases, with 9 bases left between them. This CDR3 has 14 amino acids. Germline V gene lookup returns CDR1 DFQATT and CDR2 SNEGSKA (reference sequence). The CDR3 protein is CSARVPPANEKLFF. CDR3 in DNA: TGCAGTGCTAGAGTCCCCCCAGCTAATGAAAAACTGTTTTTT.

The chain uses TRBV7-2 and TRBJ2-5; D unclear. The germline V gene has CDR1 SGHTA and CDR2 FQGNSA. Between the trimmed V and J ends, which lost 4 bases and 0 bases, there was a span of 9 bases. CDR3 length equals 14 residues. In DNA form, the CDR3 reads TGTGCCAGCAGCTCGACCCGTTACCAAGAGACCCAGTACTTC. As protein: CASSSTRYQETQYF.

This sequence joins TRBV6-1 and TRBJ2-5, with TRBD1 identical over 9 bases. CDR1 and CDR2 from the germline V gene are MNHNS and SASEGT. Germline trimming cut 6 bases from V and 4 bases from J; bases unmatched to any gene: 6. The length of the CDR3 is 14 residues. The CDR3 nucleotides are TGTGCCAGCAGGGCGACAGGGGGGGCAGAGACCCAGTACTTC. As protein: CASRATGGAETQYF.

The V gene is TRBV18, the J gene TRBJ2-7; D is undetermined. Germline V CDR1 and CDR2: KGHSH, LQKENI. Trimming left V 2 bases short and J 0 bases short, with 11 bases between. The CDR3 covers 15 residues. This CDR3 is CASSPTAGGSYEQYF. CDR3 bases: TGTGCCAGCTCACCAACGGCCGGCGGCTCCTACGAGCAGTACTTC.

The V gene is TRBV7-2, the J gene TRBJ2-1; D might be TRBD1 or TRBD2, each matching 6 bases. Germline V gene lookup returns CDR1 SGHTA and CDR2 FQGNSA. V was trimmed by 5 bases and J by 7 bases, leaving 15 bases between them. This CDR3 contains 14 residues. The CDR3 DNA is TGTGCCAGCAGCCGGGGGCGGGGTTTAAATGAGCAGTTCTTC. As protein: CASSRGRGLNEQFF.

Here the CDR3 DNA reads TGTGCCAGCAGTACCTTACAGGCACGCTCACCCCTCCACTTT. Translating it yields CASSTLQARSPLHF. This chain joins TRBV6-5 and TRBJ1-6, with a weak D call TRBD1 (5 bases). CDR1 is MNHEY and CDR2 is SVGAGI in the germline V gene. The CDR3 has 14 residues. Trimming stripped 5 bases from V and 10 bases from J, with 15 bases between.

This rearrangement joins TRBV27 to TRBJ2-2, with no clear D. V gave up 5 bases and J gave up 5 bases, with 9 bases separating them. The length of the CDR3 is 13 residues. The germline CDR1 and CDR2 sequences are MNHEY and SMNVEV (reference sequence). This CDR3 reads CASSGDGTGELFF. The CDR3 bases are TGTGCCAGCAGTGGGGATGGGACCGGGGAGCTGTTTTTT.

This clonotype appeared a few times. The chain combines TRBV12-3 or TRBV12-4 with TRBJ2-7; 14 bases are shared with TRBD2. With 3 bases clipped from V and 2 bases from J, the junction kept 6 bases outside the gene matches. The CDR3 is 17 residues long. CDR3 DNA sequence: TGTGCCAGCAGTTTGGGCCGACTAGCGGGAGGGACCTACGAGCAGTACTTC. Translated, it gives CASSLGRLAGGTYEQYF.

The chain combines TRBV5-5 with TRBJ2-1; the match to TRBD2 covers 11 bases. Germline CDR1 is SGHKS and CDR2 is YYEKEE (reference sequence). The V gene end was trimmed by 4 bases and the J gene end by 8 bases; junction bases not matched to a gene: 11. The CDR3 is 16 amino acids. Here the CDR3 reads CASSLLAGGPSDEQFF. The DNA of the CDR3 is TGTGCCAGCAGCCTTCTAGCGGGGGGACCGAGTGATGAGCAGTTCTTC. Full variable domain (outside the CDR3, taken from reference TRBV5-5 and TRBJ2-1): DAGVTQSPTHLIKTRGQQVTLRCSPISGHKSVSWYQQVLGQGPQFIFQYYEKEERGRGNFPDRFSARQFPNYSSELNVNALLLGDSALYLCASSLLAGGPSDEQFFGPGTRLTVL.

This chain joins TRBV20-1 and TRBJ2-5; TRBD2 aligns across 11 bases. V shed 0 bases, J shed 5 bases, and the junction held 8 bases outside the gene matches. This CDR3 has 16 residues. Per the germline V gene, CDR1 is DFQATT and CDR2 is SNEGSKA (reference sequence). The CDR3 reads CSARDILAGDGETQYF. Here the CDR3 DNA reads TGCAGTGCTAGAGATATACTAGCGGGAGACGGGGAGACCCAGTACTTC.

This chain links TRBV9 with TRBJ2-7; possibly TRBD2 for D (6 bases). With 1 base removed from V and 2 bases from J, the gap between germline ends came to 10 bases. This CDR3 is 14 amino acids long. The germline V gene has CDR1 SGDLS and CDR2 YYNGEE. Written as DNA, the CDR3 is TGTGCCAGCAGCGTACGGGGGACCCCCTACGAGCAGTACTTC. It encodes CASSVRGTPYEQYF.

As regards this clonotype: One end of the junction is discordant with germline, which a read error may explain. The genes are TRBV7-9 and TRBJ2-5, with D unresolved. The CDR3 length is 13 residues. CDR1 is SEHNR, CDR2 FQNEAQ, per germline (reference sequence). In nucleotides, the CDR3 is TGTGTCAGCAGCCCCCAGTCGCCGGAGACCCAGTACTTC. This sequence encodes CVSSPQSPETQYF.